The 13 T cell receptor beta chains below were found in one sample sequenced in a study of regulatory T cells in long-lasting Graves disease. According to the study, TCR beta libraries were built with iRepertoire HTBI primers and CDR3-region Arm-PCR. From the multiplex PCR reads, TCRdb called clonotypes with MiXCR, one entry per CDR3 protein. The sample records around 460,000 distinct CDR3 sequences, 14% being singletons. Time point defined: newly diagnosed GD, antithyroid drugs for less than 3 months. Scientists built the TCR library using RNA that was extracted from PBMCs. These data were also filed under a second study, of T cells in Graves' hyperthyroidism and ophthalmopathy.

Specimen: peripheral blood mononuclear cells (PBMCs), collected at new diagnosis, from a patient treated with antithyroid drugs. The receptors were sampled from a woman aged 50 to 60 with Graves disease.

This clonotype has ten or more counts. This chain uses TRBV5-1 with TRBJ2-2; no clear D. The germline V gene has CDR1 SGHRS and CDR2 YFSETQ. The CDR3 has 15 residues. V gave up 0 bases and J gave up 4 bases, with 10 bases separating them. For the CDR3, the DNA is TGCGCCAGCAGCTTGGAGGGCATGAGCACCGGGGAGCTGTTTTTT. Translation gives CASSLEGMSTGELFF.

Only one count was recorded for this clonotype. A much larger clone sits a single nucleotide away, making a read error possible. This is likely a read error, given that the CDR3 carries no conserved phenylalanine or tryptophan at its end. V is TRBV18 and J is TRBJ1-5; D remains unclear. Germline lookup yields CDR1 KGHSH and CDR2 LQKENI. V was pared by 2 bases and J by 1 base, with 18 bases between. The CDR3 consists of 18 residues. The CDR3 bases are TGTGCCAGCTCACCAAGGGTTTCGCCGTACAGAAGCAATCAGCCCCAGCATTCT. Its protein product is CASSPRVSPYRSNQPQHS.

This clonotype was seen ten or more times. This chain links TRBV6-5 with TRBJ1-2; D is unresolved. V was cut by 4 bases and J by 5 bases, with 17 bases left in between. Germline assignment: CDR1 MNHEY and CDR2 SVGAGI. The CDR3 loop spans 15 amino acids. The CDR3 here is CASSSPRELLYGYTF. Written as DNA, the CDR3 is TGTGCCAGCAGTTCACCACGGGAGTTATTATATGGCTACACCTTC.

The chain employs TRBV19 and TRBJ2-6; D is uncertain. Germline values: CDR1 LNHDA, CDR2 SQIVND (reference sequence). This CDR3 spans 14 amino acids. The V end was cut by 4 bases, the J end by 0 bases, with 4 bases between. The CDR3 is CASSTYSGANVLTF. CDR3 DNA: TGTGCCAGTAGTACCTACTCTGGGGCCAACGTCCTGACTTTC.

This clonotype was detected ten times or more. The chain is built from TRBV28 and TRBJ2-1; D gene ambiguous. Looked up from germline, CDR1 is MDHEN and CDR2 is SYDVKM. V was shortened by 5 bases and J by 2 bases, with 4 bases between the two germline ends. This CDR3 is 12 amino acids long. The CDR3 region is CASSLPYNEQFF. As DNA, the CDR3 is TGTGCCAGCAGTCTCCCCTACAATGAGCAGTTCTTC.

With regard to this clonotype: The likely explanation is a read error, given a far larger clone one base away. V usage is TRBV11-1 and J usage is TRBJ2-7; 11 bases are a match to TRBD1. The germline CDR1 and CDR2 sequences are SGHAT and FQDESV (reference sequence). The CDR3 contains 15 residues. V lost 4 bases and J lost 7; bases outside the gene matches: 9. CDR3: CASSYPGQGVEEQYF. The DNA of the CDR3 is TGTGCCAGCAGCTATCCGGGACAGGGGGTAGAGGAGCAGTACTTC. The variable domain in full, with the rest retrieved from reference TRBV11-1 and TRBJ2-7, is EAEVAQSPRYKITEKSQAVAFWCDPISGHATLYWYRQILGQGPELLVQFQDESVVDDSQLPKDRFSAERLKGVDSTLKIQPAELGDSAMYLCASSYPGQGVEEQYFGPGTRLTVT.

In its sample, this clonotype was seen many times. The chain is built from TRBV6-1 and TRBJ2-1; 13 bases align to TRBD2. Germline lookup yields CDR1 MNHNS and CDR2 SASEGT. The J segment lost 5 bases and the V segment lost 6 bases, leaving 10 bases of the junction unmatched. CDR3 length: 17 amino acids. This chain's CDR3 is CASSSGTSGVVDNEQFF. The CDR3 DNA reads TGTGCCAGCAGCTCCGGGACTAGCGGGGTGGTAGACAATGAGCAGTTCTTC.

CDR3 sequence (DNA): TGTGCCAGCAGTGAGGGTCCGGCGAGCAATCAGCCCCAGCATTTT. Protein sequence: CASSEGPASNQPQHF. This rearrangement joins TRBV6-1 to TRBJ1-5, with unresolved D. The V gene's germline CDR1 is MNHNS and CDR2 SASEGT. The CDR3 totals 15 residues. Trimming left V 3 bases short and J 1 base short, with 10 bases between.

The chain couples TRBV9 to TRBJ2-6; 8 positions agree with TRBD1. Germline V gene lookup returns CDR1 SGDLS and CDR2 YYNGEE. The CDR3 runs to 17 residues. Germline trimming cut 0 bases from V and 2 bases from J; bases unmatched to any gene: 4. In DNA form, the CDR3 reads TGTGCCAGCAGCGTAGAGGCAGGGGGCGCTGGGGCCAACGTCCTGACTTTC. Translating gives CASSVEAGGAGANVLTF. The full variable domain, in which reference TRBV9 and TRBJ2-6 provide the parts outside the CDR3, is DSGVTQTPKHLITATGQRVTLRCSPRSGDLSVYWYQQSLDQGLQFLIQYYNGEERAKGNILERFSAQQFPDLHSELNLSSLELGDSALYFCASSVEAGGAGANVLTFGAGSRLTVL.

In this sample, this clonotype turned up a few times. The chain is built from TRBV20-1 and TRBJ2-7; no clear D gene. CDR3 length: 15 residues. V was trimmed by 4 bases and J by 4 bases, leaving 20 bases between them. In germline, CDR1 is DFQATT, CDR2 SNEGSKA (reference sequence). CDR3: CSATDPKSPSYEQYF. The CDR3 DNA follows: TGCAGTGCTACGGACCCAAAGTCCCCGAGTTACGAGCAGTACTTC.

This clonotype was observed many times. The rearrangement links TRBV5-5 to TRBJ2-5; D unresolved. This CDR3 has 14 residues. Trimming left V 2 bases short and J 1 base short, with 9 bases between. CDR1 and CDR2 (germline): SGHKS, YYEKEE (reference sequence). Here the CDR3 DNA reads TGTGCCAGCAGCTTTTTGGCGAGCCAAGAGACCCAGTACTTC. Amino acid sequence: CASSFLASQETQYF.

This clonotype was seen more than once but under ten times. J is TRBJ2-6 and V is TRBV5-1; 10 positions match TRBD2. Per germline, CDR1 SGHRS and CDR2 YFSETQ. Unmatched junction bases numbered 10, after V lost 4 bases and J lost 0 bases. The CDR3 extends over 19 amino acids. This chain's CDR3 is CASSPPGLADRSGANVLTF. The CDR3 region has the DNA TGCGCCAGCAGCCCCCCCGGACTAGCGGACCGCTCTGGGGCCAACGTCCTGACTTTC.

In its sample, this clonotype was seen many times. The V call is TRBV2, the J call TRBJ2-3; 7 bases are shared with TRBD2. The CDR3 runs 13 residues. The germline V gene encodes CDR1 SNHLY and CDR2 FYNNEI. V gave up 6 bases and J gave up 1 base; unmatched junction bases: 1. The chain's CDR3 is CASSGLGTDTQYF. Written as DNA, the CDR3 is TGTGCCAGCAGCGGACTAGGCACAGATACGCAGTATTTT. The full variable domain, with the rest looked up from reference TRBV2 and TRBJ2-3, is EPEVTQTPSHQVTQMGQEVILRCVPISNHLYFYWYRQILGQKVEFLVSFYNNEISEKSEIFDDQFSVERPDGSNFTLKIRSTKLEDSAMYFCASSGLGTDTQYFGPGTRLTVL.